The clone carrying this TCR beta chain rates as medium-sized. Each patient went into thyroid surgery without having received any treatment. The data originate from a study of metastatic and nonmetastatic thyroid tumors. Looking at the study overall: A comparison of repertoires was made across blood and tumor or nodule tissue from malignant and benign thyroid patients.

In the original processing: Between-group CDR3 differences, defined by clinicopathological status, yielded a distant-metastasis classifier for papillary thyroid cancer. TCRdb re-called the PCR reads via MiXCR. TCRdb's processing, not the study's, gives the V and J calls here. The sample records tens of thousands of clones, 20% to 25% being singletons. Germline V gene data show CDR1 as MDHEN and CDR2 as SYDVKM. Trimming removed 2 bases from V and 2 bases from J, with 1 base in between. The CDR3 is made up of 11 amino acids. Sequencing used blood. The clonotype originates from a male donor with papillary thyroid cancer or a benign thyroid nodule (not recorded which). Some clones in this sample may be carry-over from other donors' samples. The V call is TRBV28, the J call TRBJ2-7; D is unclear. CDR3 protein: CASSLTYEQYF. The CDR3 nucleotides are TGTGCCAGCAGTTTAACCTACGAGCAGTACTTC.